This T cell receptor (beta chain) was sequenced during a study of cytomegalovirus exposure and HLA in healthy donors. Study-wide points: The study recorded 150 to 200 TCR beta chains that were cytomegalovirus-associated.

Germline V gene data show CDR1 as SEHNR and CDR2 as FQNEAQ (reference sequence). There are 14 residues in the CDR3. Trimming removed 10 bases from V and 4 bases from J; junction bases left unmatched: 11. For this clone: Antigen: not known.

The donors were in the roughly 120-subject validation cohort; that cohort was separate from the roughly 700-subject first cohort. The table came from immunoSEQ multiplex PCR; TCRdb's copy has only in-frame clones and leaves some out. The sample lists about 220,000 clones, around nine tenths occurring once. The V and J genes are TRBV7-9 and TRBJ2-7, with TRBD1 matching over 9 bases. The receptor comes from a woman under 30 in good health and CMV-seronegative. Sequenced sample: PBMCs. DNA for the CDR3: TGTGCCACCAGTAAGACAGGGGGGTTTTACGAGCAGTACTTC. Translated: CATSKTGGFYEQYF.